This passage covers 15 T cell receptor beta chains from one sample sequenced in a study of cytomegalovirus exposure and HLA in healthy donors (dated by TCRdb to about 2017). The library relied on the immunoSEQ multiplex PCR assay. In its TCRdb copy, this immuneACCESS table keeps in-frame sequences only and misses some clones. Where compared with another copy, unresolved V genes explain less than half of these, and the others have no known cause. This sample lists about 73,000 clones; approximately 94% were detected once. The ten biggest clones cover around 3.5% of the sample. The sequenced sample consisted of PBMCs. Receptor source: a woman aged 18-30 years in good health and CMV-seropositive.

The J gene is TRBJ1-5, the V gene TRBV7-8, with 12 positions matching TRBD1. This CDR3 region has 17 residues. Germline V lookup: CDR1 SGHVS, CDR2 FQNEAQ. V dropped 5 bases and J dropped 5; count of bases not matched to a gene: 10. CDR3: CASSLIPGTGGDQPQHF. The CDR3 region has the DNA TGTGCCAGCAGCCTCATTCCCGGGACAGGGGGCGATCAGCCCCAGCATTTT.

This chain connects TRBV21-1 to TRBJ1-2; TRBD1, the table's D call, lacks a check against the DNA. TRBV21-1 is assigned pseudogene status. There are 13 residues in the CDR3. This CDR3 is CATTRQVVYGYTF. Here the CDR3 DNA reads TGTGCCACCACAAGACAGGTCGTCTATGGCTACACCTTC.

The rearrangement links TRBV7-9 to TRBJ2-7; D is perhaps TRBD2 (6 bases). The CDR3 length is 14 residues. Germline values: CDR1 SEHNR, CDR2 FQNEAQ (reference sequence). V lost 5 bases and J 0 bases, leaving 11 bases between the germline ends. The CDR3 loop reads CASSVDGSSYEQYF. CDR3 nucleotide sequence: TGTGCCAGCAGCGTAGACGGGAGCTCCTACGAGCAGTACTTC.

The chain links TRBV6-1 to TRBJ1-4; no definite D call. This CDR3 has 14 residues. Germline CDR1 is MNHNS and CDR2 is SASEGT. V lost 6 bases and J 7 bases, leaving 15 bases between the germline ends. The CDR3 loop reads CASSEQTTAEKLFF. The CDR3 DNA reads TGTGCCAGCAGCGAACAGACAACCGCTGAAAAACTGTTTTTT.

This clone was seen just once. The chain carries TRBV29-1 and TRBJ1-4, with TRBD1 identical over 7 bases. Trimming cost V 7 bases and J 4 bases; bases outside gene matches: 6. Germline V CDR1 and CDR2: SQVTM, ANQGSEA. The CDR3 length is 13 residues. Written as DNA, the CDR3 is TGCAGCGCAAGGGACAGCCATAATGAAAAACTGTTTTTT. It codes for CSARDSHNEKLFF.

This chain connects TRBV7-9 to TRBJ2-3; TRBD2 matches 7 bases. V was clipped by 6 bases and J by 5 bases; unmatched bases: 11. The CDR3 has 15 amino acids. The germline V gene has CDR1 SEHNR and CDR2 FQNEAQ (reference sequence). This chain's CDR3 is CASSRGRGSGDTQYF. DNA of the CDR3: TGTGCCAGCAGTAGAGGGAGGGGCAGTGGAGATACGCAGTATTTT.

The chain has TRBV11-1 and TRBJ2-2, with TRBD1 matching over 11 bases. CDR1 is SGHAT, CDR2 FQDESV, per germline (reference sequence). V lost 5 bases and J lost 5; bases outside the gene matches: 4. The CDR3 totals 15 residues. DNA for the CDR3: TGTGCCAGCAGCACCGGACAGGGGGCAACCGGGGAGCTGTTTTTT. Translation gives CASSTGQGATGELFF.

The CDR3 reads CATEGAPREAFF. Here the CDR3 DNA reads TGTGCCACGGAGGGAGCGCCCAGGGAAGCTTTCTTT. The chain uses TRBV6-1 and TRBJ1-1; D not resolved. Germline lookup yields CDR1 MNHNS and CDR2 SASEGT. This CDR3 is 12 amino acids long. V lost 10 bases to trimming and J lost 8 bases, with 17 bases between them.

This chain connects TRBV6-1 to TRBJ1-5; D gene ambiguous. Germline CDR1 MNHNS, CDR2 SASEGT. V dropped 2 bases and J dropped 2 bases, with 16 bases sitting between them. This CDR3 has 17 residues. This CDR3 reads CASSEPVEGWGNQPQHF. CDR3 DNA sequence: TGTGCCAGCAGTGAACCCGTTGAGGGCTGGGGCAATCAGCCCCAGCATTTT.

This clone occurred once. The chain employs TRBV6-6 and TRBJ2-4, with 9 bases that match TRBD2. After removal of 8 bases from V and 5 bases from J, the junction contained 10 bases not matched to a gene. Germline V gives CDR1 MNHNY, CDR2 SVGAGI (reference sequence). The CDR3 has 15 amino acids. CDR3 coding DNA: TGTGCCAGCCATCAGAAGGCGGGGGGGCAAAACATTCAGTACTTC. It yields the protein CASHQKAGGQNIQYF.

The rearrangement joins TRBV28 to TRBJ1-5; D gene ambiguous. The V gene lost 8 bases and the J gene lost 4 bases, with 9 bases spanning the gap. Germline assignment: CDR1 MDHEN and CDR2 SYDVKM. This CDR3 region has 12 residues. Here the CDR3 DNA reads TGTGCCAGCCGCCAGGTAAATCAGCCCCAGCATTTT. As protein: CASRQVNQPQHF.

The chain couples TRBV19 to TRBJ2-4; TRBD2 might be the D (5 bases). The ends were cut back, 6 bases at V and 1 base at J, with 10 bases in the middle. The CDR3 is 14 residues long. CDR1 LNHDA and CDR2 SQIVND come from the germline V gene (reference sequence). CDR3 coding DNA: TGTGCCAGTAGACCGGGGTGGGCCAAAAACATTCAGTACTTC. It specifies CASRPGWAKNIQYF.

This sequence joins TRBV6-1 and TRBJ1-2, with D possibly TRBD1 on 6 matching bases. Germline CDR1 and CDR2: MNHNS and SASEGT. The ends were cut back, 4 bases at V and 4 bases at J, with 19 bases in the middle. This CDR3 is built from 16 residues. CDR3 coding DNA: TGTGCCAGCAGTGGCGGGGGAGGGGGTGCGGTCTATGGCTACACCTTC. Protein: CASSGGGGGAVYGYTF.

This chain connects TRBV6-6 to TRBJ1-1; D is perhaps TRBD1 (5 bases). CDR1 is MNHNY, CDR2 SVGAGI, per germline (reference sequence). V lost 6 bases to trimming and J lost 1 base, with 9 bases between them. This CDR3 has 13 residues. The CDR3 bases are TGTGCCAGCAGGACTCAGGGGAACACTGAAGCTTTCTTT. This codes for CASRTQGNTEAFF.

This chain uses TRBV25-1 with TRBJ1-5; D gene ambiguous. Germline CDR1 MGHDK, CDR2 SYGVNS. This CDR3 region has 14 residues. V lost 2 bases, J lost 5 bases, and 10 bases lay in between. The CDR3 region is CASSEGQTDQPQHF. In nucleotides, the CDR3 is TGTGCCAGCAGTGAAGGGCAGACCGATCAGCCCCAGCATTTT.